This is a list of T cell receptor beta chains from one sample in a study of metastatic and nonmetastatic thyroid tumors. TCRdb re-analyzed the PCR reads using MiXCR. The sample lists some 14,000 clones; just under 35% were seen once. The sequenced sample consisted of tumor tissue. These receptors originate from a male donor with papillary thyroid cancer or a benign thyroid nodule (not recorded which). Some clones in this sample may be carry-over from other donors' samples. Both conserved end residues are part of each CDR3. The D gene is left open where the match is weak. Clone sizes are given selectively: once, few, many, or a class where the clone is expanded.

TRBV12-3/TRBV12-4,few,.,TRBJ1-1,TGTGCCAGCAGTTTAGGGGGGGCCCCTAACACTGAAGCTTTCTTT,CASSLGGAPNTEAFF
TRBV20-1,once,TRBD2,TRBJ2-7,TGCAGTGCGCCTGAAACAACTAGCGGGAGGTACGAGCAGTACTTC,CSAPETTSGRYEQYF
TRBV20-1,.,.,TRBJ2-7,TGCAGTGCTAGCTCCTCCGGGGCCCCTGGTGTGGATGAGCAGTACTTC,CSASSSGAPGVDEQYF
TRBV27,once,.,TRBJ1-6,TGTGCCATCTGTCCAAGGACTTACATTAGCTATAATTCAACCCTCCACTTT,CAICPRTYISYNSTLHF
TRBV3-1,many,TRBD1,TRBJ1-2,TGTGCCAGCAGCCGACAAGGGACAGGCGATTTTGGCTACACCTTC,CASSRQGTGDFGYTF
TRBV19,.,TRBD2,TRBJ2-7,TGTGCCAGTAGTATGGGAGGGAGGGCCGAGCAGTACTTC,CASSMGGRAEQYF
TRBV6-1,few,.,TRBJ1-2,TGTGCCAGCAGTCCTATAGGTACAGGCGGTAGCTATGGCTACACCTTC,CASSPIGTGGSYGYTF
TRBV9,.,TRBD1,TRBJ1-6,TGTGCCAGCAGCGTTTGGGACAGTAATTCACCCCTCCACTTT,CASSVWDSNSPLHF
TRBV20-1,few,.,TRBJ2-7,TGCAGTGCTATCCCCGGTACTTTAGAGTACTTC,CSAIPGTLEYF
TRBV20-1,.,TRBD1,TRBJ2-4,TGCAGTGCTAGAGATTCGTTGACAGGGGATTACATTCAGTACTTC,CSARDSLTGDYIQYF
TRBV3-1,.,.,TRBJ2-7,TGTGCTAGCAGCCAATTTCACGAGCAGTACTTC,CASSQFHEQYF
TRBV11-1,.,TRBD2,TRBJ2-2,TGTGCCAGCAGCGTGCGGACTATCGGGGGGTACACCGGGGAGCTGTTTTTT,CASSVRTIGGYTGELFF
TRBV4-1,.,.,TRBJ2-2,TGCGCCATCACAGAGAGATCCCAGGACCCCGTGGAGCTGTTTTTT,CAITERSQDPVELFF
TRBV9,.,TRBD2,TRBJ2-1,TGTGCCAGCAGCGAGGGACTAGCGGGAAATTACAATGAGCAGTTCTTC,CASSEGLAGNYNEQFF
TRBV7-3,.,TRBD1,TRBJ1-3,TGTGCCAGCAGCTTACAATCAGGGGGCCGAAACACCATATATTTT,CASSLQSGGRNTIYF
TRBV6-5,few,.,TRBJ2-5,TGTGCCAGCAGTTACTCGGGACAAGGGGAGACCCAGTACTTC,CASSYSGQGETQYF
TRBV9,many,.,TRBJ2-7,TGTGCCAGCAGCGTTGCCTCTCCGTCCTACGAGCAGTACTTC,CASSVASPSYEQYF
TRBV19,many,TRBD2,TRBJ2-5,TGTGCCAGTAGTATGCGGGGAGCGGGGCAAGAGACCCAGTACTTC,CASSMRGAGQETQYF
TRBV9,many,TRBD2,TRBJ2-1,TGTGCCGGAGGTCCCACTAGCGGGAGCAATGAGCAGTTCTTC,CAGGPTSGSNEQFF
TRBV20-1,.,TRBD1,TRBJ2-7,TGCAGTGCAGGGGGCTACGAGCAGTGCTTC,CSAGGYEQCF
TRBV12-3/TRBV12-4,.,.,TRBJ1-5,TGTGCCAGCAGCGAAACGACAGGCAATCAGCCCCAGCATTTT,CASSETTGNQPQHF
TRBV12-3/TRBV12-4,few,.,TRBJ2-5,TGTGCCAGCAGCCATATGGAGGAGACGCAGTACTTC,CASSHMEETQYF
TRBV6-5,medium-sized,.,TRBJ1-1,TGTGCCAGCAGTTACCTCCGGACAGCTAGCGAAGCTTTCTTT,CASSYLRTASEAFF
TRBV5-1,.,.,TRBJ1-3,TGCGCCAGCAGCTTGGACGCAGAATCTGGAAACACCATATATTTT,CASSLDAESGNTIYF
TRBV20-1,.,.,TRBJ1-1,TGCAGTGCTAGAGATCCGAGGAAGAACACTGAAGCTTTCTTT,CSARDPRKNTEAFF
TRBV27,few,TRBD2,TRBJ2-5,TGTGCCAGCAGTTTGGGACTAGCCGATCAAGAGACCCAGTACTTC,CASSLGLADQETQYF
TRBV3-1,once,.,TRBJ2-2,TGTGCCAGCAGCCAAGGGACTACCGGGGAGCTGTTTTTT,CASSQGTTGELFF
TRBV28,medium-sized,TRBD2,TRBJ2-7,TGTGCCAGCAGTACCCTGGGACTAGCCACTTCCTACGAGCAGTACTTC,CASSTLGLATSYEQYF
TRBV12-3/TRBV12-4,medium-sized,.,TRBJ2-2,TGTGCCAGCAGTCCCCAAACCGGGGAGCTGTTTTTT,CASSPQTGELFF
TRBV7-9,.,.,TRBJ2-7,TGTGCCAGCAGCATAGGGCTAGGCCATGGCGAGCAGTACTTC,CASSIGLGHGEQYF
TRBV18,.,.,TRBJ2-3,TGTGCCAGCTCACTTACTATCACAGATACGCAGTATTTT,CASSLTITDTQYF
TRBV6-1,large,.,TRBJ2-1,TGTGCCAGCAGCATCCAGGGCGACTCCTACAATGAGCAGTTCTTC,CASSIQGDSYNEQFF
TRBV11-2,.,.,TRBJ1-2,TGTGCCAGCAGCTTAGATGCAGGGAATGGCTACACCTTC,CASSLDAGNGYTF
TRBV25-1,many,.,TRBJ1-1,TGTGCCAGCACAAGTAAGCGTTACACTGAAGCTTTCTTT,CASTSKRYTEAFF
TRBV20-1,.,TRBD2,TRBJ2-7,TGCAATTTAAGGGGTAGCGGGGACTCCTACGAGCAGTACTTC,CNLRGSGDSYEQYF
TRBV5-1,few,.,TRBJ2-1,TGCGCCAGCATAGGTCTAGTGGCTAGGCATGAGCAGTTCTTC,CASIGLVARHEQFF
TRBV6-2/TRBV6-3,.,.,TRBJ2-3,TGTGCCAGCATTTCCTTCTTACTATCGGGGGTCACAGATACGCAGTATTTT,CASISFLLSGVTDTQYF
TRBV4-1,medium-sized,TRBD1,TRBJ1-2,TGCGCCAGCAGCCGGGGACAGAACTATGGCTATACCTTC,CASSRGQNYGYTF
TRBV11-3,.,TRBD1,TRBJ2-2,TGTGTCAGCAGCACCAGGGACAGGGGGACGTGGGAGCTGTTTTTT,CVSSTRDRGTWELFF
TRBV6-5,.,.,TRBJ1-1,TGTGACTGCAGTTACTCGTCTGCGCGGACTGAAGCTATCTTT,CDCSYSSARTEAIF
TRBV30,medium-sized,.,TRBJ1-4,TGTGCCTGGACTCTGACCGGGGCCTATAATGAAAAACTGTTTTTT,CAWTLTGAYNEKLFF
TRBV5-4,many,TRBD2,TRBJ2-3,TGTGCCAGCAGCTTGGCCTTTTCTAGCGGTCCCGGGGGCACAGATACGCAGTATTTT,CASSLAFSSGPGGTDTQYF
TRBV13,large,.,TRBJ1-1,TGTGCCAGCAGCTTAGGCCAGGGAAACACTGAAGCTTTCTTT,CASSLGQGNTEAFF
TRBV20-1,.,.,TRBJ2-7,TGCAGTGCTAGGGAAACACGTACCTACGAGCAGTACTTC,CSARETRTYEQYF
TRBV6-1,medium-sized,.,TRBJ1-1,TGTGCCAGCAGTGAAGCATTGGATCTAAGGGAAGCTTTCTTT,CASSEALDLREAFF
TRBV6-6,few,TRBD2,TRBJ2-3,TGTGCCAGCAGTCACCCGGGACTAGCGGGAGGGCCTATAGATACGCAGTATTTT,CASSHPGLAGGPIDTQYF
TRBV10-1,.,.,TRBJ1-1,.,CASSSSTGGVTEAFF
TRBV10-3,medium-sized,TRBD2,TRBJ2-7,TGTGCCATCAGGGACCGAACCGGGACTAGCCCCTACGAGCAGTACTTC,CAIRDRTGTSPYEQYF
TRBV28,many,.,TRBJ1-4,TGTGCCAGCGGCCTTCTGAGGGCGTCTAATGAAAAACTGTTTTTT,CASGLLRASNEKLFF
TRBV12-3/TRBV12-4,.,.,TRBJ2-7,TGTGCCAGCAGTTCTCCGGGCAGGTTACTCGACCAGTACTTC,CASSSPGRLLDQYF
TRBV12-3/TRBV12-4,large,.,TRBJ1-1,TGTGCCAGCAGTTCTCAGGAGGTGGTTTACACTGAAGCTTTCTTT,CASSSQEVVYTEAFF
TRBV6-1,many,TRBD2,TRBJ2-1,TGTGCCAGCAGTGAAACCCCCGGGACTAGCTATGAGCAGTTCTTC,CASSETPGTSYEQFF
TRBV12-5,few,TRBD2,TRBJ2-2,TGTGCTAGTGGAAATGCGGTTAGCGGGACTGTCACCGGGGAGCTGTTTTTT,CASGNAVSGTVTGELFF
TRBV27,many,.,TRBJ2-3,TGTGCCAGCAGATCCGGACAGCACACAGATACGCAGTATTTT,CASRSGQHTDTQYF
TRBV5-1,.,.,TRBJ2-3,TGCGCCAGCAGCTTGAAAGAGGCAACATGGGCGCACGATACGCAGTATTTT,CASSLKEATWAHDTQYF
TRBV6-2/TRBV6-3,medium-sized,.,TRBJ1-3,TGTGCCAGCAGGGAACAGGGTCCCTCTGGAAACACCATATATTTT,CASREQGPSGNTIYF